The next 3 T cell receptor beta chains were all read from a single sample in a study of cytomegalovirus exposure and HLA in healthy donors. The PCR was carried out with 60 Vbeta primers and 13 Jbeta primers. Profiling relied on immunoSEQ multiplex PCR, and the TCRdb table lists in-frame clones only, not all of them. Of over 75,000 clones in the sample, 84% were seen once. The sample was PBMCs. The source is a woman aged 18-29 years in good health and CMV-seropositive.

CDR3: CASSLSPRRGETQYF. CDR3 nucleotides: TGTGCCAGCAGTTTATCCCCGCGGCGAGGCGAGACCCAGTACTTC. The chain is built from TRBV27 and TRBJ2-5; no reliable D call. CDR3 length equals 15 residues. CDR1 and CDR2 (germline): MNHEY, SMNVEV (reference sequence). V dropped 0 bases and J dropped 5 bases, with 13 bases sitting between them.

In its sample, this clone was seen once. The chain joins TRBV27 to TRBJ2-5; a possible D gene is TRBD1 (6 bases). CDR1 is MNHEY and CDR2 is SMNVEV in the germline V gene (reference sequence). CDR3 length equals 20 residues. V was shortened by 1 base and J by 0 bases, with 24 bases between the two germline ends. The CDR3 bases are TGTGCCAGCAGTTTATTTCCAACTCGGGAACAACAGGGATACCAAGAGACCCAGTACTTC. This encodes CASSLFPTREQQGYQETQYF.

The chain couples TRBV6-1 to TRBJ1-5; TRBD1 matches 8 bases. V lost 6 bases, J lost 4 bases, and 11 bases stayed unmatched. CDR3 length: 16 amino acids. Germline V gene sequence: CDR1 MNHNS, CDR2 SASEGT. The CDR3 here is CASSEPGTGLNQPQHF. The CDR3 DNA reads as TGTGCCAGCAGCGAACCCGGGACAGGTTTAAATCAGCCCCAGCATTTT.